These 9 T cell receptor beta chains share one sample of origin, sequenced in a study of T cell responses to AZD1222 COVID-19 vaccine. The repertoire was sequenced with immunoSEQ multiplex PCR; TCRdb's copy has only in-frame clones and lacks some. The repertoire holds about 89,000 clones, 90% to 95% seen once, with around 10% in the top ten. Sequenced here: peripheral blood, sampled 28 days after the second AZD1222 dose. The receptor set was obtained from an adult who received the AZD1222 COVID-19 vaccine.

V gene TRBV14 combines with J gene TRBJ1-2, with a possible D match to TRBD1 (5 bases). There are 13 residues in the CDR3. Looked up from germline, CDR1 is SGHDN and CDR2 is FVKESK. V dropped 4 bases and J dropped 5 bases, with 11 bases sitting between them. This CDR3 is CASSPGLQYGYTF. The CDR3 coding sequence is TGTGCCAGCAGCCCGGGACTTCAGTATGGCTACACCTTC.

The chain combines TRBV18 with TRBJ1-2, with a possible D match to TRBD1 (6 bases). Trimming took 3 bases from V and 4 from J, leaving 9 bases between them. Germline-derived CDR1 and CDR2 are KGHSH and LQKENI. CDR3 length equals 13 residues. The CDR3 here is CASSPLDSYGYTF. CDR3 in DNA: TGTGCCAGCTCACCCCTGGACAGCTATGGCTACACCTTC.

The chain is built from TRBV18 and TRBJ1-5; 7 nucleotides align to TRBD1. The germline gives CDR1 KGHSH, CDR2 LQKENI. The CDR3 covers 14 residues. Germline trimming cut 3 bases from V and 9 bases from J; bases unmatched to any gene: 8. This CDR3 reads CASSPGQVGGPQHF. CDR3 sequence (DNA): TGTGCCAGCTCACCTGGACAGGTCGGGGGGCCCCAGCATTTT. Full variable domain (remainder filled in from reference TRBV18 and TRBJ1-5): NAGVMQNPRHLVRRRGQEARLRCSPMKGHSHVYWYRQLPEEGLKFMVYLQKENIIDESGMPKERFSAEFPKEGPSILRIQQVVRGDSAAYFCASSPGQVGGPQHFGDGTRLSIL.

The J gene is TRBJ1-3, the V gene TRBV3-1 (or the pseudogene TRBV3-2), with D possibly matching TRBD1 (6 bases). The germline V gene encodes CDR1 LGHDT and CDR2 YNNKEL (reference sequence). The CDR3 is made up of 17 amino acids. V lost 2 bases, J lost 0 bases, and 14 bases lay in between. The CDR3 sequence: CASSQRGQASSGNTIYF. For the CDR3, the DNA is TGTGCCAGCAGCCAACGGGGGCAGGCCAGCTCTGGAAACACCATATATTTT.

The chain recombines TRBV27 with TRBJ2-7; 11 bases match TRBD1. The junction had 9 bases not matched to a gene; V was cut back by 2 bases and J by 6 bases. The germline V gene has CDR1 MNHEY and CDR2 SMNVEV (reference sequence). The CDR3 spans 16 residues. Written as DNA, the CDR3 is TGTGCCAGCAGTTTACTCGCTCGGGACAGGGGGAGCGAGCAGTACTTC. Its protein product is CASSLLARDRGSEQYF.

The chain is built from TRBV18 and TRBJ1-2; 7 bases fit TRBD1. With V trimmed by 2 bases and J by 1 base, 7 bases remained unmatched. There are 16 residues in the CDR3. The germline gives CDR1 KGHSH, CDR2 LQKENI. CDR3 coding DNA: TGTGCCAGCTCACCAGGAGGGGACAGCTATAACTATGGCTACACCTTC. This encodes CASSPGGDSYNYGYTF. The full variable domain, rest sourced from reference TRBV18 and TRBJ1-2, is NAGVMQNPRHLVRRRGQEARLRCSPMKGHSHVYWYRQLPEEGLKFMVYLQKENIIDESGMPKERFSAEFPKEGPSILRIQQVVRGDSAAYFCASSPGGDSYNYGYTFGSGTRLTVV.

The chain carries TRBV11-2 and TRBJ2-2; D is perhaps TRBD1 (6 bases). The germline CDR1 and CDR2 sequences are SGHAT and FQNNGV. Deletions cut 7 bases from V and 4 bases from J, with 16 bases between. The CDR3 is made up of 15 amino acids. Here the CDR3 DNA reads TGTGCCAGCAAGACGAGGGCAGGGGCCACCGGGGAGCTGTTTTTT. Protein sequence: CASKTRAGATGELFF.

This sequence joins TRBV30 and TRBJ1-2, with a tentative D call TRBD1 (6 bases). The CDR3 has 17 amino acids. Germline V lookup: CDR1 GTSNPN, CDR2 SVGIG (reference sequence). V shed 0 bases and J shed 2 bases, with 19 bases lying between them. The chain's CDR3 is CAWSVFGGVGGNYGYTF. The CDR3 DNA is TGTGCCTGGAGTGTGTTCGGGGGCGTCGGGGGGAACTATGGCTACACCTTC.

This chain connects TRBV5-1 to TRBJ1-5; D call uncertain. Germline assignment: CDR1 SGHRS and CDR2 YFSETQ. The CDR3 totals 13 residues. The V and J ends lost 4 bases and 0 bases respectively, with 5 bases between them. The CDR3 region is CASSADSNQPQHF. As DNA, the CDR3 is TGCGCCAGCAGCGCCGATAGCAATCAGCCCCAGCATTTT. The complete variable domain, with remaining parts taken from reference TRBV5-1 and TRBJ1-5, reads KAGVTQTPRYLIKTRGQQVTLSCSPISGHRSVSWYQQTPGQGLQFLFEYFSETQRNKGNFPGRFSGRQFSNSRSEMNVSTLELGDSALYLCASSADSNQPQHFGDGTRLSIL.